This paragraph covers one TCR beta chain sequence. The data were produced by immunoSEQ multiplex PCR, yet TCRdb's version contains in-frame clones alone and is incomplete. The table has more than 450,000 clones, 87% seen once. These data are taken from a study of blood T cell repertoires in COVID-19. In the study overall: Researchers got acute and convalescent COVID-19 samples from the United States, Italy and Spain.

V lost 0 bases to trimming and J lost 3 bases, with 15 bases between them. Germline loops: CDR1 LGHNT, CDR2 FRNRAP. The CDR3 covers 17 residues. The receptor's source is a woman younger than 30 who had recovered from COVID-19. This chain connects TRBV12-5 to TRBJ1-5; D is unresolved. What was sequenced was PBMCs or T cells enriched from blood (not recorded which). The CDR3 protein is CASGLVLGREVNQPQHF. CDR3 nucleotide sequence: TGTGCTAGTGGTTTGGTCCTCGGAAGGGAGGTCAATCAGCCCCAGCATTTT.